This T cell receptor beta chain stems from a study of cytomegalovirus exposure and HLA in healthy donors (dated by TCRdb to 2016 to 2017). Regarding the complete study: An earlier analysis of under 600 of the donors reported about 250 Gb of sequence data and 117 million unique TCR beta sequences from roughly 180 million T cells. The genetic ancestry cluster associated with self-reported Caucasian donors included 70% to 85% of the 300 to 400 genotyped donors. Rather than using new phenotypic data, the later analysis identified candidate immune exposures from TCR beta sequences and from how often those sequences occurred across donors. Roughly 320 gigabases of sequencing data and 70 million to 100 million unique TCR sequences made up an early release that covered approximately 620 HLA-typed donors. Every repertoire in the discovery cohort had been generated on one and the same sequencing platform. A later genetic analysis used genome-wide SNP genotypes for about 65% of the 666 donors, treating that subset as a discovery cohort. Donor age, sex, ethnicity and CMV serostatus were compiled alongside the repertoire data. Four to six DR-DQ haplotypes were handled as single units for association and clustering, since linkage in the cohort was strong. To predict cytomegalovirus infection status, the study combined high-throughput TCR immunosequencing, statistical association of individual TCRs with disease status, and machine learning. A later analysis re-analyzed previously published TCR beta repertoires from 500 to 700 donors and added high-resolution HLA genotyping to study TCR occurrence patterns. An earlier analysis of around 540 of the donors applied high-throughput TCR beta sequencing to assess whether each TCR beta V gene segment acted as functional or pseudogenic. The study aimed to test whether cataloging public T cell receptors could reveal signatures of past pathogen exposure. The study used immunosequencing to profile the T cell repertoires of approximately 640 subjects and linked those repertoires to cytomegalovirus serostatus. Besides the first cohort of 666 subjects, a separate validation cohort made up of 120 or so different subjects was used. Class I and class II HLA loci were covered by the typing at four-digit resolution. On average, around 230,000 unique TCR beta nucleotide sequences were sequenced per donor among several hundred genotyped donors of the cohort, with about 19% of those sequences being non-productive. Typing coverage varied by locus: 629-630 donors for A, B, C, DRB1 and DQB1; 500 to 550 for DQA1; approximately 570 for DPA1; under 490 for DPB1.

Taken from the germline V gene, the CDR1 and CDR2 loops are SGHVS and FNYEAQ. V loses 5 bases of germline sequence and J loses 3 bases, and the interval between the two ends is 13 bases. The CDR3, cysteine through phenylalanine, is 15 amino acids long. Only the CDR3 DNA stays, 45 bases, in frame from base 1. The cohort consisted of fewer than 700 healthy bone marrow donors. At the time of sampling, all cohort members were nominally healthy, though unrecorded immune exposures were likely present. The donor was CMV seropositive and was included in the group of 250 to 350 seropositive cohort members. Every donor gave a peripheral blood sample, and the peripheral blood mononuclear cells from that sample were used for TCR beta sequencing. Genomic DNA was extracted from the blood cell samples with the Qiagen DNeasy Blood Extraction Kit. In regard to this clone: No antigen is known for it. The sample holds no much larger clone one base away, and base qualities are not on file.

The library relied on the immunoSEQ multiplex PCR assay. For the multiplex PCR, a mixture combining 60 forward primers for TCR Vbeta segments and 13 reverse primers for TCR Jbeta segments was used. Amplification of the CDR3 region of rearranged TCR beta genes was performed with a multiplex PCR assay on genomic DNA. The Illumina HiSeq System was used to sequence the amplified TCR beta libraries as 87-base-pair reads. Under the source paper's analysis protocol: A later analysis counted approximately 76 million unique TCR beta chains across the 550 to 800 repertoires, and some 11 million of these chains were shared by at least two donors. A nearest-neighbor algorithm error-corrected the raw reads and collapsed the reads into unique sequences, merging closely related sequences to remove PCR and sequencing errors. Alignment of CDR3 sequences to IMGT reference sequences was used to assign V, D and J gene segments. For a sequence to be retained, a match of at least six nucleotides to both a V gene segment and a J gene segment was required. Rearrangements were called productive when the CDR3 lacked stop codons and stayed in frame with V and J; all others were non-productive. Following IMGT convention, CDR3 was defined as the stretch from the second conserved V-encoded cysteine to the conserved J-encoded phenylalanine. The earlier analysis of around 640 of the donors excluded sequences that lacked an unambiguous match to a single V gene segment. An earlier analysis of around 600 of the donors classified V segments as functional when productive rearrangements were above 56.7% and as segregating when the standard deviation between donors was above 5%. A statistical classification framework was developed to diagnose cytomegalovirus status using the catalog of TCR beta chain sequences. In a later analysis, TCR nucleotide sequences were compared against IMGT/GENE-DB human TR gene sequences so that V and J genes could be assigned. A later analysis assigned CDR3 sequences and most-parsimonious VDJ recombination scenarios with the TCRdist pipeline. In a later analysis, each TCR beta chain was defined by its CDR3 amino acid sequence together with its V-gene family, and reads lacking a unique V-gene family were excluded. To address suspected cross-contamination and a sequencing artifact, a later analysis removed approximately 600 highly shared, low-generation-probability nucleotide sequences. For each public chain, a later analysis derived a clonal expansion index from normalized ranks of inferred template counts within each repertoire. Generation probabilities in a later analysis came from a VDJ recombination model fitted to out-of-frame rearrangements, and those results were checked against IGoR. In a later analysis, hypergeometric tests were used to score TCR-TCR, TCR-HLA and TCR-CMV co-occurrence, with a repertoire-size bias correction applied to TCR pairs. To estimate false discovery rates, a later analysis permuted the HLA or CMV assignments 20 times. A later analysis grouped co-occurring TCRs with DBSCAN, adding TCRdist sequence similarity when clustering within HLA-allele-positive subsets. Repertoires with fewer than 30,000 or more than 120,000 public chains were left out of co-occurrence clustering, as were a few repertoires with anomalous nucleotide sharing. The immuneACCESS repertoire file appears here via TCRdb, limited to in-frame rearrangements. These files lack a portion of the clones; in checked studies, under half of the deficit traces to unresolved V genes, and the cause of the others is not known. V and J calls and clone size follow that table, whereas D and trimming were derived from the DNA. The sample profile shows 150,000 or so clones; nearly 80% of them were found once. 5% to 8% of the sample rests with the top ten.

General study outcomes and caveats: According to a later analysis, most CMV-associated TCR beta chains appeared to be HLA-restricted, and the HLA associations seemed to be driven largely by CMV exposure. According to a later analysis, TCR association rates differed among HLA loci, with DRB1 alleles showing the most associated TCRs and HLA-C alleles showing the fewest. A further reported finding was that TCR beta sequences accurately predicted the HLA-A and HLA-B alleles for most subjects in the first cohort. Because HLA typing was missing for some donors at each locus, association tests included only the typed subset. In vitro tests confirmed that a few of the cytomegalovirus-associated TCR beta chains recognize cytomegalovirus antigens. Because counts were too low, approximately 18 rarely observed V segments, including chromosome 9 orphons, were excluded from the earlier analysis of a few hundred of the donors. The authors suggested that the approach could potentially be generalized to other disease states and immunological phenotypes. In a later analysis, HLA-associated TCR beta chains showed more clonal expansion and lower generation probabilities than non-associated chains that were equally common. In the study, around 150 TCR beta chains were listed as associated with cytomegalovirus. In a later analysis, some 17,000 TCR beta sequences were associated with specific HLA alleles at a false discovery rate of 0.05. Linkage disequilibrium might explain the correlated functional status among segregating V segments, but an unknown experimental factor could not be ruled out. A cluster of highly shared sequence variants was judged likely to be a technical artifact of the sequencing pipeline. Because the 87-base-pair reads could not distinguish some IMGT-functional V segments, including TRBV6-2 and TRBV6-3, those segments were excluded. In a later genetic analysis, fewer N-insertions in productive TCRs were reported among donors in an Asian-associated ancestry cluster than the roughly 640-donor mean. In an earlier analysis of more than 500 of the donors, most TCR beta V segments appeared in productive rearrangements about 87% or about 30% of the time, broadly matching IMGT annotations. Roughly uniform sequencing depth across donors was assumed in presence/absence analyses, although this assumption may not hold. While some public TCRs were present in many individuals, most TCR sequences turned up only very rarely across donors. A later genetic analysis associated a missense DCLRE1C variant with V-gene and J-gene trimming of TCR beta chains, and an independent cohort replicated the association. In this cohort, only TCR beta chains were sequenced, and detectable features were limited by the absence of alpha or paired-chain data. Assigning TCR associations to individual alleles was difficult when HLA alleles, especially DR and DQ, strongly co-occurred. CMV serostatus was the only immune exposure information available for the cohort. In a later analysis, several top co-occurrence clusters were reported to appear linked to parvovirus B19, influenza, CMV and Epstein-Barr virus. In both the original and validation cohorts, the classifier was reported to diagnose cytomegalovirus status with high specificity and sensitivity.

The sample was PBMCs. The origin of this receptor is a man aged 35 to 55 in good health and CMV-seropositive. The rearranged chain carries TRBV7-6 and TRBJ2-2, with a tentative D gene TRBD2 over 6 matching bases. Read as DNA, the sequence is TGTGCCAGCAGCCTAACTCCTAGCGACACCGGGGAGCTGTTTTTT. Its protein reads: CASSLTPSDTGELFF.